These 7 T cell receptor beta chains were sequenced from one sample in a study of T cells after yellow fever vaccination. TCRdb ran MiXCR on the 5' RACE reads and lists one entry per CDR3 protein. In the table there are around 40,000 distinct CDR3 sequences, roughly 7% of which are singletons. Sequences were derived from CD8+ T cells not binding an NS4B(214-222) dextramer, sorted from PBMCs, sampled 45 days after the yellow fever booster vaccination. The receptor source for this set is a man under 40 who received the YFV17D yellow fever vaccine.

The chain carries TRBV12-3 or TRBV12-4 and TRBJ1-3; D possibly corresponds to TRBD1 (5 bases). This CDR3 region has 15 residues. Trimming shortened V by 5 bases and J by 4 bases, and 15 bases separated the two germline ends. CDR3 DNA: TGTGCCAGCAGTCTAGGTGGGGGAGGCGGAAACACCATATATTTT. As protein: CASSLGGGGGNTIYF.

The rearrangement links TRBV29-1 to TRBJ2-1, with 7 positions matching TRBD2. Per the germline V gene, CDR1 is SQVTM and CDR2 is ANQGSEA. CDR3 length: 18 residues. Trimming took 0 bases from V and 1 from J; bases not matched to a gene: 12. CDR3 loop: CSVEDPSWEGYSYNEQFF. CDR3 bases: TGCAGCGTTGAAGATCCTTCTTGGGAGGGCTATTCCTACAATGAGCAGTTCTTC.

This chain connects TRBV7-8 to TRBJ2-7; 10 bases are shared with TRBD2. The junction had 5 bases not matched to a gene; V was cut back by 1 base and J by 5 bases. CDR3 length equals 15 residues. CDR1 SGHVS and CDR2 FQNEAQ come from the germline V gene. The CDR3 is CASSLELAGIDEQYF. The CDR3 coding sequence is TGTGCCAGCAGCTTAGAACTAGCGGGAATCGACGAGCAGTACTTC.

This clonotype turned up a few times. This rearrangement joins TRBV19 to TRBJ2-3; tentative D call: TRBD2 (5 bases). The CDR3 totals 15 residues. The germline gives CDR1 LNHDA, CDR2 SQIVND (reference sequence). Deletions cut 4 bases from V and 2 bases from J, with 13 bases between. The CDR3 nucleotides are TGTGCCAGTAGTACCCTCGAGCGGAACACAGATACGCAGTATTTT. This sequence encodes CASSTLERNTDTQYF.

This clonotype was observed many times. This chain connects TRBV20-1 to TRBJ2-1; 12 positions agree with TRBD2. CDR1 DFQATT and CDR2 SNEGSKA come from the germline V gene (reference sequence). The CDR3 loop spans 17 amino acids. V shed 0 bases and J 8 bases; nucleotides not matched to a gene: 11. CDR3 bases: TGCAGTGCTAGAGACCCGGGACTAGCGGGCTCTATCGATGAGCAGTTCTTC. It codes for CSARDPGLAGSIDEQFF.

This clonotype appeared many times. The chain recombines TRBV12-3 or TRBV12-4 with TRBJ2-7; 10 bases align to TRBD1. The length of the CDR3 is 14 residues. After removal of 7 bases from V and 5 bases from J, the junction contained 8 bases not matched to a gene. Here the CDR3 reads CASTGTGELDEQYF. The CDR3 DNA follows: TGTGCCAGCACCGGGACAGGGGAATTGGACGAGCAGTACTTC.

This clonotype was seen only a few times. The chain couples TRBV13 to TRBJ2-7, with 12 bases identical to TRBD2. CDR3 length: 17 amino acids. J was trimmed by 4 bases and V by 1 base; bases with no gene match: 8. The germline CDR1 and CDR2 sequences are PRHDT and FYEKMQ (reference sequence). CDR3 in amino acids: CASSLASSGRGWYEQYF. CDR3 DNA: TGTGCCAGCAGCTTAGCTTCTAGCGGGAGGGGGTGGTACGAGCAGTACTTC.